The 5 T cell receptor beta chains reported below all come from one sample, sequenced in a study of blood T cell repertoires in COVID-19. The data were produced by immunoSEQ multiplex PCR, yet TCRdb's version contains in-frame clones alone and is incomplete. The sample includes some 350,000 clones, less than 90% of them seen just once. Sequencing was done on a sample of PBMCs or T cells enriched from blood (not recorded which). The origin of the receptors is a woman in her 30s who had recovered from COVID-19.

This clone was recorded once. The V and J genes are TRBV5-1 and TRBJ1-6; TRBD1 might be the D (5 bases). Germline V lookup: CDR1 SGHRS, CDR2 YFSETQ. Between the trimmed V and J ends, which lost 4 bases and 3 bases, there was a span of 17 bases. CDR3 length: 17 amino acids. The CDR3: CASSQVGVDVYNSPLHF. The CDR3 DNA reads TGCGCCAGCAGCCAGGTAGGGGTAGACGTCTATAATTCACCCCTCCACTTT.

The chain recombines TRBV3-1 (or the pseudogene TRBV3-2) with TRBJ1-2, with 11 bases identical to TRBD1. The length of the CDR3 is 16 residues. The V gene's germline CDR1 is LGHDT and CDR2 YNNKEL (reference sequence). The V and J ends lost 2 bases and 2 bases, in that order; junction bases with no gene match: 4. The CDR3 DNA reads TGTGCCAGCAGCCAATGGACAGGGGGCGCGAACTATGGCTACACCTTC. Its protein is CASSQWTGGANYGYTF.

The rearrangement joins TRBV7-9 to TRBJ2-7; 9 bases line up with TRBD1. The germline CDR1 and CDR2 sequences are SEHNR and FQNEAQ (reference sequence). This CDR3 comprises 14 residues. Unmatched junction bases numbered 5, after V lost 5 bases and J lost 3 bases. This CDR3 is CASSPRQGVYEQYF. The CDR3 bases are TGTGCCAGCAGCCCCCGACAGGGGGTCTACGAGCAGTACTTC.

This sequence joins TRBV7-2 and TRBJ1-2; D is undetermined. This CDR3 contains 15 residues. V shed 1 base and J shed 5 bases, with 14 bases lying between them. Germline CDR1 is SGHTA and CDR2 is FQGNSA. The CDR3 here is CASSLDLSGRYGYTF. The CDR3 region has the DNA TGTGCCAGCAGCTTAGACTTATCGGGGAGGTATGGCTACACCTTC.

This chain connects TRBV29-1 to TRBJ1-2; 8 bases align to TRBD1. The ends lost 3 bases at V and 1 base at J; junction bases unmatched: 7. Germline assignment: CDR1 SQVTM and CDR2 ANQGSEA. CDR3 length: 15 amino acids. In DNA, the CDR3 is TGCAGCGTTGACGTGCCAGGGGGCTATAACTATGGCTACACCTTC. Its translation: CSVDVPGGYNYGYTF.